This T cell receptor (beta chain) was observed in a study of cytomegalovirus exposure and HLA in healthy donors. J was trimmed by 4 bases and V by 8 bases; bases with no gene match: 8. This CDR3 comprises 14 residues. Germline V CDR1 and CDR2: MDHEN, SYDVKM. Whole-study results and caveats: Rarity characterized most TCR sequences, yet some public TCRs appeared in many donors. Per published reports, the classifier diagnosed cytomegalovirus status with high specificity and sensitivity.

PCR employed 60 Vbeta and 13 Jbeta primers. Sequencing was performed with immunoSEQ multiplex PCR; in TCRdb, only in-frame clones are kept and a portion is missing. The sample records 60,000 to 75,000 clones, around 74% being singletons. Only one count was recorded for this clone. What it recognizes is unknown. J is TRBJ2-3 and V is TRBV28; 8 nucleotides match TRBD2. Specimen: PBMCs. This receptor was obtained from an older woman in good health and CMV-seropositive. CDR3 bases: TGTGCCAGCTCAAGCGGGAGTGGGCCAGATACGCAGTATTTT. This translates into CASSSGSGPDTQYF.